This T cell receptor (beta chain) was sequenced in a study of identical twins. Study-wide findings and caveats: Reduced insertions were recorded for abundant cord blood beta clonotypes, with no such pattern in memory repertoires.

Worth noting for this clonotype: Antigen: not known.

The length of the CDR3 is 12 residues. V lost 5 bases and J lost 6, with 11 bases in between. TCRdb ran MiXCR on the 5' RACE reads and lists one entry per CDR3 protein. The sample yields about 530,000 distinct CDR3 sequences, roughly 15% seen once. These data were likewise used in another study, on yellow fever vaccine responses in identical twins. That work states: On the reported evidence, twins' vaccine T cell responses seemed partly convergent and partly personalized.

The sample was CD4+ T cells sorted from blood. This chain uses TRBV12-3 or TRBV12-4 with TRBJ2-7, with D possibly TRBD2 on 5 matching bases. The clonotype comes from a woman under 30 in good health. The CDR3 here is CASSLLGVEQYF. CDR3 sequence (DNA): TGTGCCAGCAGTCTACTCGGGGTCGAGCAGTACTTC.